This TCR beta chain was identified in a study of CD8+ T cells in alopecia areata. Documented treatment: oral pan-JAK inhibitor, 5-10 mg twice daily. Extracted RNA was reverse transcribed, and the resulting cDNA served as sequencing template. The repertoire was sequenced with immunoSEQ multiplex PCR; TCRdb's copy has only in-frame clones and lacks some. The sample gives 90,000 to 120,000 clones, around 83% of which show up once; roughly 25% is in the top ten. This CDR3 is built from 13 residues. Trimming shortened V by 0 bases and J by 7 bases, and 8 bases separated the two germline ends. Germline V lookup: CDR1 SGHKS, CDR2 YYEKEE (reference sequence).

The rearrangement links TRBV5-5 to TRBJ2-1; no firm D call. The sequencing here drew on CD8+ T cells sorted from blood, taken at week 24, from a patient treated with tofacitinib. This clonotype was obtained from a human donor with alopecia areata. The CDR3 is CASSLAMWNEQFF. The CDR3 nucleotides read TGTGCCAGCAGCTTGGCCATGTGGAATGAGCAGTTCTTC.